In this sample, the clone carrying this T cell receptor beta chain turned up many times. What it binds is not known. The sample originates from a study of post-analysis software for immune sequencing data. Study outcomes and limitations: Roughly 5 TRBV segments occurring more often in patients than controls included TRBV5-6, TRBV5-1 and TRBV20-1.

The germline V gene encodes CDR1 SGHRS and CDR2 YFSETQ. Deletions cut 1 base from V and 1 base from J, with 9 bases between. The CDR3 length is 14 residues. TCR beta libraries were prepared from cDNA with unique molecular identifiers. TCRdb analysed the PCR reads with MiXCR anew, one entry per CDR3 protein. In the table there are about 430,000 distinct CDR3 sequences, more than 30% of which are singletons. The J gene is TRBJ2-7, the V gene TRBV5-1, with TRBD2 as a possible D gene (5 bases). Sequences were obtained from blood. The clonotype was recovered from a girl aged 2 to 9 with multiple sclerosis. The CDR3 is CASSLSSLSYEQYF. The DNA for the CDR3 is TGCGCCAGCAGCTTGTCTAGCTTATCCTACGAGCAGTACTTC.